This TCR beta chain was identified in a study of cytomegalovirus exposure and HLA in healthy donors. Broader study findings: Among the CMV-associated chains, three were confirmed in vitro as specific for CMV antigens.

The primer mix had 60 Vbeta and 13 Jbeta primers. The protocol was immunoSEQ multiplex PCR, while the TCRdb copy is restricted to in-frame clones and leaves out a portion. Of around 150,000 clones listed, 64% are singletons. The CDR3 runs 16 residues. CDR1 and CDR2 from the germline V gene are MGHRA and YSYEKL. V dropped 0 bases and J dropped 4 bases, with 15 bases sitting between them. This clone was recorded a few times. What it recognizes is unknown. What was sequenced was PBMCs. The source of this sequence is a woman aged 25 to 39 in good health and CMV-seropositive. The rearrangement joins TRBV4-1 to TRBJ1-2; perhaps TRBD1 as D (5 bases). The CDR3: CASSQEFSRRGYGYTF. The CDR3 bases are TGCGCCAGCAGCCAAGAATTTAGCCGGAGGGGCTATGGCTACACCTTC.